This is a list of T cell receptor beta chains from one sample in a study of blood T cell repertoires in COVID-19. Measured with immunoSEQ multiplex PCR; TCRdb has only the in-frame clones, and not every one. The sample carries some 250,000 clones, 86% recorded once. The specimen sequenced was peripheral blood. The receptors were sampled from an elderly man with acute or convalescent COVID-19. Each CDR3 is given with its conserved first and last residue. D genes are given only for firm matches. The size entry is marked missing in some rows and otherwise reads once, few, many or a size class.

abundance | d_gene | j_gene | v_gene | CDR3aa | CDR3nt
NA | NA | TRBJ1-1 | TRBV6-4 | CASRQNTEAFF | TGTGCCAGCAGACAGAACACTGAAGCTTTCTTT
NA | NA | TRBJ2-7 | TRBV6-5 | CASSRTDAYEQYF | TGTGCCAGCAGCCGGACAGACGCCTACGAGCAGTACTTC
NA | TRBD1 | TRBJ1-4 | TRBV5-4 | CASSGGTGGSTNEKLFF | TGTGCCAGCAGCGGCGGGACAGGGGGTTCAACTAATGAAAAACTGTTTTTT
NA | NA | TRBJ2-7 | TRBV7-2 | CASSLVQYDEQYF | TGTGCCAGCAGCTTAGTACAGTACGACGAGCAGTACTTC
NA | NA | TRBJ1-5 | TRBV19 | CASSIDQWNQPQHF | TGTGCCAGTAGTATAGATCAGTGGAATCAGCCCCAGCATTTT
NA | TRBD1 | TRBJ1-1 | TRBV19 | CASSRLVRDRDSTEAFF | TGTGCCAGTAGTAGGTTGGTCCGGGACAGGGACAGCACTGAAGCTTTCTTT
NA | TRBD1 | TRBJ2-7 | TRBV28 | CASNRGYEQYF | TGTGCCAGCAACAGGGGCTACGAGCAGTACTTC
NA | NA | TRBJ2-5 | TRBV27 | CASSFTGGQETQYF | TGTGCCAGCAGTTTTACCGGGGGCCAAGAGACCCAGTACTTC
once | NA | TRBJ1-3 | TRBV29-1 | CSVEDGQGSGNTIYF | TGCAGCGTTGAAGATGGTCAGGGCTCTGGAAACACCATATATTTT
NA | TRBD2 | TRBJ2-1 | TRBV5-1 | CASSSGTSGRAFDEQFF | TGCGCCAGCAGCTCAGGGACTAGCGGGAGGGCCTTCGATGAGCAGTTCTTC
NA | TRBD2 | TRBJ2-3 | TRBV29-1 | CSVSGRGDTQYF | TGCAGCGTGAGCGGGAGAGGGGATACGCAGTATTTT
NA | TRBD1 | TRBJ1-1 | TRBV24-1 | CATSDWGQSGKAFF | TGTGCCACCAGTGATTGGGGACAGTCGGGGAAAGCTTTCTTT
NA | TRBD2 | TRBJ2-1 | TRBV28 | CASSPRGSGRYNEQFF | TGTGCCAGCAGTCCCCGAGGGAGCGGGAGGTATAATGAGCAGTTCTTC
NA | NA | TRBJ1-3 | TRBV18 | CASSGQSSGNTIYF | TGTGCCAGCTCAGGACAGTCCTCTGGAAACACCATATATTTT
NA | TRBD1 | TRBJ1-2 | TRBV5-1 | CASSQTSRDRKGIYGYTF | TGCGCCAGCAGCCAGACGTCCCGGGACAGGAAAGGCATCTATGGCTACACCTTC
NA | TRBD2 | TRBJ2-7 | TRBV27 | CASSRRTSGSTVEQYF | TGTGCCAGCAGCCGTCGGACTAGCGGGAGTACTGTTGAGCAGTACTTC
NA | NA | TRBJ1-3 | TRBV5-5 | CASSLSISGNTIYF | TGTGCCAGCAGCTTGTCCATCTCTGGAAACACCATATATTTT
NA | NA | TRBJ1-5 | TRBV19 | CASSIPGAYSNQPQHF | TGTGCCAGTAGTATCCCAGGGGCGTATAGCAATCAGCCCCAGCATTTT
NA | NA | TRBJ1-1 | TRBV2 | CASSPGALGTEAFF | TGTGCCAGCAGCCCCGGAGCCTTGGGCACTGAAGCTTTCTTT
NA | NA | TRBJ1-5 | TRBV25-1 | CASSGLGGNQPQHF | TGTGCCAGCAGCGGACTGGGAGGCAATCAGCCCCAGCATTTT
few | NA | TRBJ1-4 | TRBV6-5 | CASSTGRGNEKLFF | TGTGCCAGCAGTACCGGACGGGGGAATGAAAAACTGTTTTTT